This TCR beta chain was documented in a study of cytomegalovirus exposure and HLA in healthy donors. General study findings and limits: What a later analysis showed was that several of the most significant clusters appeared linked to common viral pathogens.

Primers included in the PCR were 60 Vbeta and 13 Jbeta primers. Repertoires were generated with immunoSEQ multiplex PCR, while TCRdb's copy carries only in-frame clones and drops some. This sample contains around 210,000 clones. In regard to this clone: As yet, its antigen is unknown.

The sequenced sample consisted of PBMCs. The source of this sequence is a woman in her thirties in good health and CMV-seropositive.

The CDR3 sequence: CASSIGGTGFFEQYF. CDR3 in DNA: TGTGCCAGTAGTATAGGGGGGACAGGTTTTTTCGAGCAGTACTTC. J is TRBJ2-7 and V is TRBV19; 8 nucleotides align to TRBD1. The germline CDR1 and CDR2 sequences are LNHDA and SQIVND (reference sequence). The CDR3 runs 15 residues. The V segment lost 1 base and the J segment 6 bases; nucleotides outside the gene matches: 8. Based on the CDR3 plus reference TRBV19 and TRBJ2-7, the full variable domain is DGGITQSPKYLFRKEGQNVTLSCEQNLNHDAMYWYRQDPGQGLRLIYYSQIVNDFQKGDIAEGYSVSREKKESFPLTVTSAQKNPTAFYLCASSIGGTGFFEQYFGPGTRLTVT.